A single sample gave rise to the 30 T cell receptor beta chains below, sequenced in a study of T cells after yellow fever vaccination. TCRdb itself ran the 5' RACE reads through MiXCR, one entry per CDR3 protein. The sample consists of roughly 500,000 distinct CDR3 sequences, 19% of them appearing once. The material was PBMCs, obtained 15 days after the yellow fever booster vaccination. These receptors originate from a man aged 25-40 years who received the YFV17D yellow fever vaccine.

This clonotype was seen a few times. The chain couples TRBV5-4 to TRBJ2-3, with 11 bases aligning to TRBD2. Looked up from germline, CDR1 is SGHNT and CDR2 is YYREEE (reference sequence). With 4 bases clipped from V and 3 bases from J, the junction kept 10 bases outside the gene matches. The CDR3 has 17 amino acids. This chain's CDR3 is CASSNPPWTSGTDTQYF. The CDR3 DNA reads as TGTGCCAGCAGCAATCCCCCCTGGACTAGCGGGACAGATACGCAGTATTTT.

The chain carries TRBV12-3 or TRBV12-4 and TRBJ2-5, with 7 bases that match TRBD1. The CDR3 has 14 amino acids. V was pared by 6 bases and J by 4 bases, with 8 bases of the junction left unmatched. The CDR3 DNA sequence: TGTGCCAGCAGCATAACCGGGACAGCAGAGACCCAGTACTTC. It codes for CASSITGTAETQYF.

The chain uses TRBV13 and TRBJ2-5; the D gene is possibly TRBD2 (6 bases). CDR3 length: 15 amino acids. V lost 6 bases and J 7 bases, leaving 21 bases between the germline ends. The V gene's germline CDR1 is PRHDT and CDR2 FYEKMQ (reference sequence). For the CDR3, the DNA is TGTGCCAGCAGTCCGCGGGACTTTGGGCGGGTGACCCAGTACTTC. Protein product: CASSPRDFGRVTQYF.

The chain recombines TRBV5-1 with TRBJ2-5; 9 bases agree with TRBD2. The length of the CDR3 is 16 residues. J gave up 5 bases and V 0 bases, and 8 bases lay outside the gene matches. In germline, CDR1 is SGHRS, CDR2 YFSETQ. The CDR3, as DNA: TGCGCCAGCAGCTTGGGACTAGCGGCCCCCCAGGAGACCCAGTACTTC. As protein: CASSLGLAAPQETQYF.

This clonotype came up a few times. The rearrangement joins TRBV9 to TRBJ2-1; 8 nucleotides match TRBD2. Trimming cost V 4 bases and J 0 bases; bases outside gene matches: 18. The CDR3 runs 20 residues. Germline values: CDR1 SGDLS, CDR2 YYNGEE. CDR3 sequence: CASSPHGGTSGGGSYNEQFF. CDR3 coding DNA: TGTGCCAGCAGCCCCCATGGTGGGACTAGTGGGGGAGGCTCCTACAATGAGCAGTTCTTC.

Only a few counts were recorded for this clonotype. The CDR3 loop reads CASSYTGSYEQYF. The DNA for the CDR3 is TGTGCCAGCAGTTACACAGGTTCCTACGAGCAGTACTTC. The rearrangement joins TRBV6-2 or TRBV6-3 to TRBJ2-7, with a possible D match to TRBD1 (5 bases). Germline lookup yields CDR1 MNHEY and CDR2 SVGEGT. The CDR3 length is 13 residues. Trimming took 2 bases from V and 1 from J, leaving 6 bases between them.

V is TRBV12-3 or TRBV12-4 and J is TRBJ1-4; D is unclear. The ends were cut back, 6 bases at V and 4 bases at J, with 12 bases in the middle. The CDR3 consists of 14 residues. CDR3 DNA: TGTGCCAGCAGACAAAGCCGGGTTAATGAAAAACTGTTTTTT. It yields the protein CASRQSRVNEKLFF.

The chain couples TRBV18 to TRBJ2-3; D is unclear. Per germline, CDR1 KGHSH and CDR2 LQKENI. This CDR3 has 16 amino acids. Trimming pared 3 bases from V and 0 bases from J, leaving 13 bases between. The CDR3 DNA is TGTGCCAGCTCACCTACGACGGATCCTAGCACAGATACGCAGTATTTT. Translated, it gives CASSPTTDPSTDTQYF.

This clonotype was recorded a few times. The chain uses TRBV12-3 or TRBV12-4 and TRBJ2-1; D is uncertain. The CDR3 loop spans 13 amino acids. V was pared by 2 bases and J by 6 bases, with 8 bases between. The CDR3 reads CASSLMEINEQFF. The CDR3 nucleotides read TGTGCCAGCAGTTTAATGGAAATCAATGAGCAGTTCTTC.

The chain joins TRBV7-3 to TRBJ2-6; D perhaps matches TRBD2 (7 bases). The ends were cut back, 4 bases at V and 0 bases at J, with 16 bases in the middle. The CDR3 is 18 amino acids. From germline, CDR1 is SGHTA and CDR2 FQGTGA. The CDR3 coding sequence is TGTGCCAGCAGCTGGACGGGGGGCACTGACTCTGGGGCCAACGTCCTGACTTTC. Residues: CASSWTGGTDSGANVLTF.

This clonotype was detected a few times. The rearrangement joins TRBV5-6 to TRBJ2-1; 11 nucleotides align to TRBD2. The CDR3 consists of 16 residues. V lost 4 bases and J lost 4; bases outside the gene matches: 7. Germline values: CDR1 SGHDT, CDR2 YYEEEE. The CDR3 is CASSRPGTSGYNEQFF. The CDR3 nucleotides are TGTGCCAGCAGCCGTCCCGGGACTAGCGGTTACAATGAGCAGTTCTTC.

This clonotype was counted between two and nine times. This sequence joins TRBV5-3 and TRBJ1-5; D is unresolved. TRBV5-3 is noted as an ORF with a role that remains uncertain. The CDR3 sequence is 15 residues long. V was pared by 1 base and J by 6 bases, with 14 bases between. The CDR3 region is CARSLSGSKRQPQHF. The CDR3 DNA sequence: TGTGCCAGAAGCTTGTCGGGAAGCAAGCGTCAGCCCCAGCATTTT.

This clonotype has a handful of counts. The gene calls are TRBV28 and TRBJ2-7; D gene ambiguous. Between the trimmed V and J ends, which lost 1 base and 2 bases, there was a span of 6 bases. The CDR3 consists of 13 residues. Germline-derived CDR1 and CDR2 are MDHEN and SYDVKM. The CDR3, as DNA: TGTGCCAGCAGTTTATCGGCCACCTACGAGCAGTACTTC. Amino acids: CASSLSATYEQYF.

This clonotype occurred many times. The V and J genes are TRBV5-5 and TRBJ2-5; D perhaps matches TRBD2 (6 bases). Trimming cost V 0 bases and J 6 bases, with 9 bases left between them. The CDR3 has 13 amino acids. Germline assignment: CDR1 SGHKS and CDR2 YYEKEE (reference sequence). The CDR3 DNA reads TGTGCCAGCAGCTTGGGGGGGGAAAAGACCCAGTACTTC. Translated, it gives CASSLGGEKTQYF.

This clonotype was counted between two and nine times. CDR3 sequence: CASSPSAGGWDTQYF. The DNA for the CDR3 is TGTGCCAGCTCACCCTCAGCGGGAGGATGGGATACGCAGTATTTT. The genes are TRBV18 and TRBJ2-3; 9 bases are shared with TRBD2. Trimming cost V 3 bases and J 6 bases; bases outside gene matches: 7. CDR3 length equals 15 residues. Germline CDR1 reads KGHSH; CDR2 reads LQKENI.

This clonotype was seen a few times. The CDR3 DNA reads TGTGCCAGCAGTTACAGGCCGGGAGTCTACGAGCAGTACTTC. Its translation is CASSYRPGVYEQYF. The V and J genes are TRBV6-2 or TRBV6-3 and TRBJ2-7; D might be TRBD2 (6 bases). The CDR3 consists of 14 residues. CDR1 is MNHEY and CDR2 is SVGEGT in the germline V gene. The V and J ends lost 2 bases and 3 bases respectively, with 11 bases between them.

The chain carries TRBV7-8 and TRBJ2-1; 11 positions agree with TRBD1. Germline CDR1 reads SGHVS; CDR2 reads FQNEAQ. The CDR3 contains 16 residues. Trimming cost V 2 bases and J 8 bases; bases outside gene matches: 8. In DNA form, the CDR3 reads TGTGCCAGCAGCTTAAGATCGCGGACAGGGGGCGATGAGCAGTTCTTC. It codes for CASSLRSRTGGDEQFF.

The V call is TRBV3-1, the J call TRBJ2-5, with no clear D. Germline-derived CDR1 and CDR2 are LGHDT and YNNKEL (reference sequence). The CDR3 has 11 amino acids. V was clipped by 3 bases and J by 8 bases, with 7 bases between them. CDR3 coding DNA: TGTGCCAGCAGCCACATCGGTACCCAGTACTTC. Its translation is CASSHIGTQYF.

This clonotype was picked up a small number of times. This rearrangement joins TRBV11-3 to TRBJ2-3, with TRBD2 matching 7 bases. Germline trimming cut 5 bases from V and 2 bases from J; bases unmatched to any gene: 10. Germline CDR1 is SGHNT and CDR2 is YENEEA. This CDR3 is built from 16 residues. This chain's CDR3 is CASSPGGGSATDTQYF. The CDR3 coding sequence is TGTGCCAGCAGCCCGGGCGGCGGGAGTGCCACAGATACGCAGTATTTT. Full variable domain (rest looked up from reference TRBV11-3 and TRBJ2-3): EAGVVQSPRYKIIEKKQPVAFWCNPISGHNTLYWYLQNLGQGPELLIRYENEEAVDDSQLPKDRFSAERLKGVDSTLKIQPAELGDSAVYLCASSPGGGSATDTQYFGPGTRLTVL.

This clonotype was recorded a few times. The chain is built from TRBV12-3 or TRBV12-4 and TRBJ2-1; the match to TRBD2 covers 15 bases. The CDR3 length is 16 residues. Trimming removed 5 bases from V and 7 bases from J; junction bases left unmatched: 6. The CDR3 here is CASSPGGTSGRNEQFF. The CDR3 DNA reads as TGTGCCAGCAGTCCAGGGGGGACTAGCGGGAGGAATGAGCAGTTCTTC.

V is TRBV6-1 and J is TRBJ2-2; perhaps TRBD2 as D (5 bases). The V end lost 7 bases, the J end lost 5 bases, and 20 bases lay between the germline ends. Germline CDR1 reads MNHNS; CDR2 reads SASEGT. This CDR3 has 16 residues. The DNA of the CDR3 is TGTGCCAGCACCAGAGCCCTCTTAGGCGGGACCGGGGAGCTGTTTTTT. Translated: CASTRALLGGTGELFF.

This clonotype was counted at least ten times. This chain links TRBV20-1 with TRBJ2-3; 7 bases match TRBD1. V shed 3 bases and J 5 bases; nucleotides not matched to a gene: 11. The CDR3 contains 15 residues. CDR1 DFQATT and CDR2 SNEGSKA come from the germline V gene (reference sequence). CDR3 amino acids: CSARVAGGPRDTQYF. In DNA, the CDR3 is TGCAGTGCTAGGGTGGCAGGGGGACCAAGAGATACGCAGTATTTT.

This clonotype was counted many times. The J gene is TRBJ1-5, the V gene TRBV5-6; D is uncertain. Germline V gene sequence: CDR1 SGHDT, CDR2 YYEEEE. Trimming cost V 2 bases and J 6 bases, with 6 bases left between them. The CDR3 length is 12 residues. This CDR3 reads CASSFLGQPQHF. The CDR3, as DNA: TGTGCCAGCAGCTTTCTAGGTCAGCCCCAGCATTTT.

This chain joins TRBV7-2 and TRBJ2-7; 9 bases match TRBD1. From germline, CDR1 is SGHTA and CDR2 FQGNSA. There are 12 residues in the CDR3. J was trimmed by 8 bases and V by 5 bases; bases with no gene match: 4. CDR3 coding DNA: TGTGCCAGCAGCCTGGGACAGGGTAAGCAGTACTTC. It codes for CASSLGQGKQYF.

The chain couples TRBV5-1 to TRBJ2-6; TRBD1 matches at 7 bases. CDR1 is SGHRS, CDR2 YFSETQ, per germline. The CDR3 totals 15 residues. V lost 4 bases to trimming and J lost 1 base; unmatched junction nucleotides: 2. The CDR3 spells CASSQDRSGANVLTF. CDR3 bases: TGCGCCAGCAGCCAGGACAGGTCTGGGGCCAACGTCCTGACTTTC.

This clonotype came up a few times. The chain has TRBV5-5 and TRBJ1-1; no firm D call. V was clipped by 0 bases and J by 1 base, with 10 bases between them. This CDR3 has 15 amino acids. The V gene's germline CDR1 is SGHKS and CDR2 YYEKEE (reference sequence). The CDR3 reads CASSLEGHQNTEAFF. The CDR3 region has the DNA TGTGCCAGCAGCTTGGAAGGGCACCAGAACACTGAAGCTTTCTTT. Variable domain in full (rest from reference TRBV5-5 and TRBJ1-1): DAGVTQSPTHLIKTRGQQVTLRCSPISGHKSVSWYQQVLGQGPQFIFQYYEKEERGRGNFPDRFSARQFPNYSSELNVNALLLGDSALYLCASSLEGHQNTEAFFGQGTRLTVV.

The chain uses TRBV7-2 and TRBJ2-5, with TRBD1 matching 7 bases. V gave up 5 bases and J gave up 3 bases; unmatched junction bases: 6. In germline, CDR1 is SGHTA, CDR2 FQGNSA. This CDR3 has 14 amino acids. The CDR3 DNA follows: TGTGCCAGCAGCGCCGACAGGGTGGAAGAGACCCAGTACTTC. It yields the protein CASSADRVEETQYF.

This chain uses TRBV5-5 with TRBJ2-1; 7 bases match TRBD1. With 2 bases clipped from V and 8 bases from J, the junction kept 4 bases outside the gene matches. CDR3 length equals 13 residues. Per the germline V gene, CDR1 is SGHKS and CDR2 is YYEKEE (reference sequence). CDR3 nucleotide sequence: TGTGCCAGCAGCTTAAGGGGGCTGGATGAGCAGTTCTTC. Translation gives CASSLRGLDEQFF.

This clonotype showed up just a few times. This chain links TRBV9 with TRBJ2-5; 8 nucleotides agree with TRBD2. This CDR3 spans 14 amino acids. Germline assignment: CDR1 SGDLS and CDR2 YYNGEE. V shed 1 base, J shed 1 base, and the junction held 0 bases outside the gene matches. CDR3 region: CASSVLAGQETQYF. The CDR3 nucleotides read TGTGCCAGCAGCGTACTAGCGGGCCAAGAGACCCAGTACTTC.

The rearrangement links TRBV6-5 to TRBJ2-7; 7 bases align to TRBD1. Germline V CDR1 and CDR2: MNHEY, SVGAGI. V trimming: 4 bases; J trimming: 2 bases; junction bases outside the gene matches: 5. The length of the CDR3 is 14 residues. Here the CDR3 DNA reads TGTGCCAGCAGTTTGGGACAGAGAGCCTACGAGCAGTACTTC. This translates into CASSLGQRAYEQYF.